Sequencing of this T cell receptor beta chain was carried out in a study of CD8 T cell repertoires and HIV-1 epitope variants. Overall study: Separate wells received one of Twenty-five Gag or Nef variant peptides. Controls were a CMV, EBV and flu pool, Ebola AY9, and no peptide. Tested: three Gag epitope families, Nef HW9 and YT9. Regarding the study as a whole: This assay reports beta chains of antigen-expanded cells, not T cell function.

On this clone: What it binds is unknown.

This CDR3 is 13 amino acids long. Germline assignment: CDR1 LGHNA and CDR2 YNFKEQ. Between the trimmed V and J ends, which lost 4 bases and 1 base, there was a span of 7 bases. TCRdb keeps only in-frame clones here, not all; method: immunoSEQ multiplex PCR. Of thousands of clones in the sample, 66% were seen once. The source material was cultured CD8+ T cells derived from PBMCs. The TCR sequence derives from a male donor with HIV. The rearrangement joins TRBV4-2 to TRBJ1-1, with D unclear. The CDR3 nucleotides are TGTGCCAGCAGCCCTGGGGAGAACACTGAAGCTTTCTTT. It is translated as CASSPGENTEAFF.